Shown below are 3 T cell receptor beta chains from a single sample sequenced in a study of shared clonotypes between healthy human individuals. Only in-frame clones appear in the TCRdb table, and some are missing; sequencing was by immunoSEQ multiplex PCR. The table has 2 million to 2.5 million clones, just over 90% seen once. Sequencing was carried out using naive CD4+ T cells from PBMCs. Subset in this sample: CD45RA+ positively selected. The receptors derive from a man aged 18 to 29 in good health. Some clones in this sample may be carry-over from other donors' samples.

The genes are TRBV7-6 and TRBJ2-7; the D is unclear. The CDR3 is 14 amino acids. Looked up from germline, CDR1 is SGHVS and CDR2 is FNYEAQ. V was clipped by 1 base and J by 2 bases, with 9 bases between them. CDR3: CASSLGVGAYEQYF. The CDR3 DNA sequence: TGTGCCAGCAGCTTAGGCGTCGGTGCCTACGAGCAGTACTTC.

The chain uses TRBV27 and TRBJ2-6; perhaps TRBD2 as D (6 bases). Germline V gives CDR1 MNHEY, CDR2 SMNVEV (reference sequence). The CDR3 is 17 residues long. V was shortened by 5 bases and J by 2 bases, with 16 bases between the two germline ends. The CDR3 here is CASSKLSLAPGANVLTF. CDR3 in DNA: TGTGCCAGCAGTAAGCTTTCCCTAGCGCCTGGGGCCAACGTCCTGACTTTC.

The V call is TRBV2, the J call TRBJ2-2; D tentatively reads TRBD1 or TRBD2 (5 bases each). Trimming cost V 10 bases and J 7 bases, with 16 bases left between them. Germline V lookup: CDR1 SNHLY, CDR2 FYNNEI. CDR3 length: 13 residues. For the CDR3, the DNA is TGTGCCACTGAACCCCAGGGAGTCGGGGAGCTGTTTTTT. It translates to CATEPQGVGELFF.